This entry features one T cell receptor beta chain sequence. This CDR3 comprises 11 residues. Looked up from germline, CDR1 is MNHEY and CDR2 is SMNVEV (reference sequence). The V end was cut by 6 bases, the J end by 4 bases, with 6 bases between. This specimen comes from a study of blood T cell repertoires in COVID-19. Study details: Nucleic acid was either cDNA or gDNA, and it came from T cells, B-cell-depleted T cells, or PBMCs.

The assay was immunoSEQ multiplex PCR, and TCRdb's table has in-frame clones only and misses some. The sample lists approximately 100,000 clones; less than 85% were seen once. The clonotype originates from a man older than 75 with acute or convalescent COVID-19. This rearrangement joins TRBV27 to TRBJ1-2; D not resolved. The sequenced material came from peripheral blood. The CDR3 DNA reads as TGTGCCAGCAGCCGAGGCTATGGCTACACCTTC. It codes for CASSRGYGYTF.